This TCR beta chain emerged from a study of cytomegalovirus exposure and HLA in healthy donors. Both 60 Vbeta primers and 13 Jbeta primers went into the PCR. Generated by immunoSEQ multiplex PCR, the TCRdb table keeps only in-frame clones and is missing some. Among around 150,000 clones listed, roughly 80% were seen once. The ends lost 4 bases at V and 5 bases at J; junction bases unmatched: 3. The CDR3 is 15 amino acids. Germline-derived CDR1 and CDR2 are SEHNR and FQNEAQ (reference sequence). The TCR sequence derives from a female donor in good health and CMV-seronegative. The sample was PBMCs. The chain has TRBV7-9 and TRBJ2-5; 14 bases match TRBD2. The DNA of the CDR3 is TGTGCCAGCAGCTCGGGACTAGCGGGGGTGGAGACCCAGTACTTC. Its translation is CASSSGLAGVETQYF. Combining the CDR3 with reference TRBV7-9 and TRBJ2-5 gives the whole variable domain DTGVSQNPRHKITKRGQNVTFRCDPISEHNRLYWYRQTLGQGPEFLTYFQNEAQLEKSRLLSDRFSAERPKGSFSTLEIQRTEQGDSAMYLCASSSGLAGVETQYFGPGTRLLVL.